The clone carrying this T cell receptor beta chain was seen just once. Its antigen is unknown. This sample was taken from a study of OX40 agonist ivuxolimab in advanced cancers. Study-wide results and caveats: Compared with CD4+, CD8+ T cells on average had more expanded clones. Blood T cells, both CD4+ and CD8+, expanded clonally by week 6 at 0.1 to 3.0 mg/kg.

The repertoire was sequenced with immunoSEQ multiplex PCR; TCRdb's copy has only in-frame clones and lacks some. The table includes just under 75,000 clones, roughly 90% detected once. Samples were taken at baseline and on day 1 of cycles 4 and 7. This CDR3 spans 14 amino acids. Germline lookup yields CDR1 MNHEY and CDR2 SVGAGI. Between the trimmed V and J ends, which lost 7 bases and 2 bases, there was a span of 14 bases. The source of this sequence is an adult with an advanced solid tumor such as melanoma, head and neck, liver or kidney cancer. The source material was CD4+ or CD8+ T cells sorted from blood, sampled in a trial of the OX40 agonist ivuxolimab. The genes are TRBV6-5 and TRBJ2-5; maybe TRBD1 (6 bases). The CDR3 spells CASTRSGTQETQYF. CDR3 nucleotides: TGTGCCAGCACCCGTTCCGGGACACAAGAGACCCAGTACTTC.